This TCR beta chain was observed in a study of Graves' ophthalmopathy and Graves' hyperthyroidism (dated by TCRdb to the late 2010s). Study-level background: Peripheral blood was collected at initial diagnosis, before any treatment. TCR beta repertoire signatures were used to distinguish Graves' ophthalmopathy from Graves' hyperthyroidism and to predict progression to ophthalmopathy. In total, 135 blood samples were TCR-sequenced: 43 ophthalmopathy, approximately 75 hyperthyroidism and roughly 17 hyperthyroidism-to-ophthalmopathy patients. To explore V-J signatures distinguishing ophthalmopathy from hyperthyroidism, a discovery set of some 100 patients (43 ophthalmopathy, some 55 stable hyperthyroidism) was enrolled. An independent validation cohort was composed of around 19 hyperthyroidism patients and 15 to 17 patients who later progressed from hyperthyroidism to ophthalmopathy. In over 5 hyperthyroidism patients, the T-cell repertoire of thyroid tissue was compared with the T-cell repertoire of blood. After sampling, hyperthyroidism patients received methimazole starting at 30 mg daily, and ophthalmopathy patients received high-dose intravenous methylprednisolone. The roughly 100 discovery patients were divided at random into training and test sets in a 7:3 ratio. General study outcomes and caveats: In validation, the model predicted ophthalmopathy progression with about 70% sensitivity and less than 80% specificity; some 13 predicted patients were CT-confirmed with GO in a median of 6.5 months. Sample size was not statistically predetermined, and group allocation was not concealed from the investigators. Most of the expanded thyroid clonotypes with a frequency above 0.001 were also detected in blood, and it was suggested that the thyroid immune response may be reflected by blood repertoires. The 13-signature model separated ophthalmopathy from stable hyperthyroidism with approximately 90% sensitivity and less than 83% specificity in cross-validation, and 80%/75% in the test set.

Ophthalmopathy patients had moderately to severely active disease, Clinical Activity Score of at least 3, NOSPECS grade of at least 4, and disease duration under 3 months. Patients were excluded if they had other autoimmune diseases, uncontrolled infections, pregnancy or lactation. Diagnosis relied on clinical symptoms, serum thyroxine, TRAb, thyroid ultrasound and orbital computed tomography. Ficoll-Paque density gradient centrifugation was used to isolate PBMCs from around 9.1 ml of fresh peripheral blood. Total RNA was extracted using Trizol reagent, and RNA quality was checked on an Agilent 2100 Bioanalyzer. V gives up 1 base and J gives up 0 bases, and the segment between their germline ends measures 9 bases. The cysteine opens and the phenylalanine closes a CDR3 of 15 amino acids. The kept DNA is CDR3 alone, 45 bases in frame from the first base. Taken from the germline V gene (reference sequence), the CDR1 and CDR2 loops are LGHDT and YNNKEL.

The sample holds many counts of this clonotype. It lacks a known antigen. Base quality data are lacking; no much larger clone is found one base away. For repertoire sequencing, the TCR beta CDR3 regions were amplified from RNA transcripts. HTBI primers and the Qiagen OneStep RT-PCR kit were used in a first-round RT-PCR, which was followed by a second-round multiplex PCR, size selection and purification. Libraries were sequenced paired-end with 100 bp reads on an Illumina HiSeq2000. The study's own analysis went as follows. SOAPnuke was used for read processing, and reads with adapters, uncalled bases, a mean Phred below 15, or no exact constant-primer or identifier match were discarded. High-quality paired reads were merged with COPE v1.2.5. Clonotypes were defined as unique nucleotide sequences and were aligned to IMGT TRB V, D and J references using MiTCR v1.1. Analysis was restricted to V-J combinations with a frequency above 0.0001, which covered roughly 99% of repertoires. A TCR clonal expansion and chaos score per V-J combination was defined as the ratio of F50 clonal expansion to chaos observed in the TCRdist matrix. Welch's t-statistics and random forest were used to reduce the features to around 13 V-J combinations, which were then used as input to a naive Bayes classifier. Thyroid-blood repertoire similarity was quantified with the Morisita-Horn index. TCRdb reanalyzed the raw reads on its own, using fastp at Q25 for trimming and MiXCR for clone calling, and kept in-frame beta chains. Every entry covers one CDR3 protein and lists the most common genes and DNA from its rows. The V and J calls come from TCRdb's annotation, not from the publication. The sample has about 400,000 distinct CDR3 sequences on record, around 16% of them singletons. 1.6% of the sample is taken by the ten largest.

The receptor was derived from a woman younger than 30 with Graves' ophthalmopathy. Donor details come from another sample of the same person, matched by shared clones. The sample was peripheral blood. This chain joins TRBV3-1 to TRBJ1-1, with the D gene not confidently named. CDR3 reads: CASSQARPVNTEAFF. The nucleotide sequence reads TGTGCCAGCAGCCAAGCGCGACCAGTGAACACTGAAGCTTTCTTT.